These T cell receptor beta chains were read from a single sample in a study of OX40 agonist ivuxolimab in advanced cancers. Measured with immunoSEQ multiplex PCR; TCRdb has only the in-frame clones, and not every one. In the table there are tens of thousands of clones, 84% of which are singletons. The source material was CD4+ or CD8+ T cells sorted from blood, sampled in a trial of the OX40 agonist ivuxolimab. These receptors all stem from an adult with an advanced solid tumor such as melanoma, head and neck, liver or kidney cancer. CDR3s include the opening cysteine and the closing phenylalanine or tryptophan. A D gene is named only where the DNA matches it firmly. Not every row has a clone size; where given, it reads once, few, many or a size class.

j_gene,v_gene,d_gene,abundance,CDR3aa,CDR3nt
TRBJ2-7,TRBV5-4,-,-,CASSLAAGAAYEQYF,TGTGCCAGCAGCTTGGCCGCGGGGGCGGCCTACGAGCAGTACTTC
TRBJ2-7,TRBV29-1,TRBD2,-,CSVVEGGTYEQYF,TGCAGCGTTGTAGAGGGAGGGACCTACGAGCAGTACTTC
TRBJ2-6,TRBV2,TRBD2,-,CASSDPGGQGANVLTF,TGTGCCAGCAGTGACCCGGGGGGGCAAGGGGCCAACGTCCTGACTTTC
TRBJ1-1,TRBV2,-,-,CASSEVGNTEAFF,TGTGCCAGCAGTGAAGTAGGGAACACTGAAGCTTTCTTT
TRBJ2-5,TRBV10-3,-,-,CAISEKENREETQYF,TGTGCCATCAGTGAGAAGGAAAACAGGGAAGAGACCCAGTACTTC
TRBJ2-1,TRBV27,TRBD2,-,CASSSGGWNEQFF,TGTGCCAGCAGTTCGGGAGGGTGGAATGAGCAGTTCTTC
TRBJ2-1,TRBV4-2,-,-,CASSQEVKVGQFF,TGTGCCAGCAGCCAAGAAGTAAAGGTAGGGCAGTTCTTC
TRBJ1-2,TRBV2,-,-,CASRDPAWGYGYTF,TGTGCCAGCAGGGACCCCGCTTGGGGCTATGGCTACACCTTC
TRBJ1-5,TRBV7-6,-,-,CASSLAGGNQPQHF,TGTGCCAGCAGCCTAGCCGGGGGTAATCAGCCCCAGCATTTT
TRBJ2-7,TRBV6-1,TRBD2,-,CASQEAGGGSYEQYF,TGTGCCAGCCAGGAGGCGGGAGGGGGCTCCTACGAGCAGTACTTC
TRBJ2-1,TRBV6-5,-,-,CASSGVSYNEQFF,TGTGCCAGCAGTGGAGTCTCCTACAATGAGCAGTTCTTC
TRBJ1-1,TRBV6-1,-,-,CASTMAGTSGHEAFF,TGTGCCAGCACTATGGCCGGGACCTCTGGGCATGAAGCTTTCTTT
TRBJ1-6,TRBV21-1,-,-,CASSTPDRGNDSPLHF,TGTGCCAGCAGCACCCCCGACAGGGGGAATGATTCACCCCTCCACTTT
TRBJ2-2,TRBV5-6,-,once,CASSLANRGGELFF,TGTGCCAGCAGCTTGGCGAACCGTGGCGGGGAGCTGTTTTTT
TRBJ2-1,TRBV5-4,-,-,CASSLLGIEQFF,TGTGCCAGCAGCCTTCTGGGCATTGAGCAGTTCTTC
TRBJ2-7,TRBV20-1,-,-,CSATEILEQYF,TGCAGTGCGACCGAAATCCTGGAGCAGTACTTC
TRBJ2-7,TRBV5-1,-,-,CASSLETGRVYEQYF,TGCGCCAGCAGCTTAGAAACAGGGAGGGTCTACGAGCAGTACTTC
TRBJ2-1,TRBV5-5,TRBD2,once,CASSETSGGAYEQFF,TGTGCCAGCAGCGAAACTAGCGGGGGGGCTTATGAGCAGTTCTTC
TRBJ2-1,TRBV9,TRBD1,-,CASSVGVLTGGYNEQFF,TGTGCCAGCAGCGTAGGAGTGTTGACAGGGGGGTACAATGAGCAGTTCTTC
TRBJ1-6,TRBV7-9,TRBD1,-,CASSPQTGSSYNSPLHF,TGTGCCAGCAGCCCACAGACAGGGAGCTCCTATAATTCACCCCTCCACTTT
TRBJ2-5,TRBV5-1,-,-,CASSLVSGQTQETQYF,TGCGCCAGCAGCTTGGTCTCCGGGCAGACACAAGAGACCCAGTACTTC